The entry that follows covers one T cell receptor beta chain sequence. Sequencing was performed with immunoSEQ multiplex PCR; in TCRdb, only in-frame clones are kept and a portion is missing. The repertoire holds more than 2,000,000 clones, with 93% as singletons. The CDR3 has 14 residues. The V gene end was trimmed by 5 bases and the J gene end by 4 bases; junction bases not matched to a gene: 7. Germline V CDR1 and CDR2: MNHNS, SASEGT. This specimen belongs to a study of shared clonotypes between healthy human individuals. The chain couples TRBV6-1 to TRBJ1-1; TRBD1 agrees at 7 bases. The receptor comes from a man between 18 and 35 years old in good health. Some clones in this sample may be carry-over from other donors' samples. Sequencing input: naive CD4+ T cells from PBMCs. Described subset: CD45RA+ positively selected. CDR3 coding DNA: TGTGCCAGCAGTAATACAGGGGTGGGCACTGAAGCTTTCTTT. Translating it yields CASSNTGVGTEAFF.